These 32 T cell receptor beta chains originate from one sample sequenced in a study of early T cells in non-severe SARS-CoV-2 infection. TCRdb reprocessed the 5' RACE reads with MiXCR, giving one entry per CDR3 protein. The sample lists about 62,000 distinct CDR3 sequences; about 9.9% were seen once. Sequences were obtained from whole blood. The receptors here all came from an adult who was a healthcare worker with PCR-confirmed SARS-CoV-2 infection or an uninfected control (not recorded which).

This clonotype was counted only a few times. The chain has TRBV12-3 or TRBV12-4 and TRBJ1-2; tentative D call: TRBD1 (5 bases). The CDR3 spans 15 residues. V lost 2 bases and J lost 4, with 14 bases in between. CDR3: CASSLKRGVGYGYTF. The CDR3 DNA is TGTGCCAGCAGTTTAAAGAGGGGCGTTGGCTATGGCTACACCTTC.

The genes are TRBV11-1 and TRBJ2-5; 7 nucleotides line up with TRBD1. The CDR3 spans 14 residues. The trim removed 4 bases at V and 6 bases at J, leaving 8 bases unmatched. Germline V lookup: CDR1 SGHAT, CDR2 FQDESV (reference sequence). The CDR3 DNA reads as TGTGCCAGCAGCTCCATAAAGACAGGGAAGACCCAGTACTTC. It specifies CASSSIKTGKTQYF.

This clonotype was picked up many times. This rearrangement joins TRBV25-1 to TRBJ1-5; maybe TRBD1 (5 bases). Germline loops: CDR1 MGHDK, CDR2 SYGVNS. V was trimmed by 1 base and J by 6 bases, leaving 7 bases between them. The CDR3 covers 13 residues. This chain's CDR3 is CASSESGGQPQHF. The CDR3 region has the DNA TGTGCCAGCAGTGAATCGGGGGGTCAGCCCCAGCATTTT.

The V gene is TRBV7-3, the J gene TRBJ2-1; perhaps TRBD2 as D (5 bases). Germline assignment: CDR1 SGHTA and CDR2 FQGTGA. Between the trimmed V and J ends, which lost 3 bases and 6 bases, there was a span of 6 bases. CDR3 length: 12 amino acids. CDR3 residues: CASSFRGNEQFF. The CDR3 DNA is TGTGCCAGCAGCTTTCGGGGCAATGAGCAGTTCTTC.

There are many counts of this clonotype. V gene TRBV6-1 combines with J gene TRBJ2-7; no reliable D call. The germline V gene encodes CDR1 MNHNS and CDR2 SASEGT. The CDR3 runs 15 residues. V was pared by 1 base and J by 3 bases, with 13 bases between. The DNA of the CDR3 is TGTGCCAGCAGTGAAGGGGCAGCTTCGGGCTACGAGCAGTACGTC. It specifies CASSEGAASGYEQYV.

This clonotype was detected a few times. The genes are TRBV7-3 and TRBJ2-2; no clear D gene. V dropped 5 bases and J dropped 1 base, with 8 bases sitting between them. The CDR3 sequence is 14 residues long. Germline-derived CDR1 and CDR2 are SGHTA and FQGTGA. CDR3: CASSQTKNTGELFF. The CDR3 DNA is TGTGCCAGCAGCCAAACAAAGAACACCGGGGAGCTGTTTTTT.

This clonotype came up many times. The J gene is TRBJ2-1, the V gene TRBV27; 10 bases are a match to TRBD2. Germline CDR1 and CDR2: MNHEY and SMNVEV (reference sequence). CDR3 length: 16 residues. After removal of 6 bases from V and 4 bases from J, the junction contained 9 bases not matched to a gene. The CDR3 nucleotides read TGTGCCAGCAGCCAAGGGGCTAGCGGGAGTTACAATGAGCAGTTCTTC. It encodes CASSQGASGSYNEQFF.

The chain recombines TRBV20-1 with TRBJ2-3, with a possible D match to TRBD2 (5 bases). The CDR3 length is 14 residues. V was clipped by 1 base and J by 8 bases, with 16 bases between them. CDR1 DFQATT and CDR2 SNEGSKA come from the germline V gene (reference sequence). In nucleotides, the CDR3 is TGCAGTGCTAGAGCCGCCGAGGGCTTCGCTACGCAGTATTTT. Amino acid sequence: CSARAAEGFATQYF.

The chain links TRBV29-1 to TRBJ2-5; the D call may be TRBD1 or TRBD2 (5 bases each). Deletions cut 6 bases from V and 5 bases from J, with 19 bases between. This CDR3 has 14 residues. Germline loops: CDR1 SQVTM, CDR2 ANQGSEA. The CDR3 loop reads CSVAQFQGRETQYF. CDR3 nucleotide sequence: TGCAGCGTCGCCCAATTCCAGGGACGGGAGACCCAGTACTTC. Using reference TRBV29-1 and TRBJ2-5 for the parts outside the CDR3, the full variable domain is SAVISQKPSRDICQRGTSLTIQCQVDSQVTMMFWYRQQPGQSLTLIATANQGSEATYESGFVIDKFPISRPNLTFSTLTVSNMSPEDSSIYLCSVAQFQGRETQYFGPGTRLLVL.

This clonotype was detected a few times. The V call is TRBV21-1, the J call TRBJ2-7; the D call of TRBD1 is as the table states it, not checked on the DNA. TRBV21-1 counts as a pseudogene. This CDR3 has 16 residues. For the CDR3, the DNA is TGTGCCAGCAGCAAAGTCACCGGGAGCAAGATCCACGAGCAGTACGTC. Translation gives CASSKVTGSKIHEQYV.

This clonotype has a count of ten or more. This chain links TRBV24-1 with TRBJ2-1, with D tentatively TRBD1 (6 bases). Germline CDR1 reads KGHDR; CDR2 reads SFDVKD. V lost 5 bases, J lost 3 bases, and 7 bases lay in between. This CDR3 has 13 residues. The CDR3 reads CATSGGGYNEQFF. The CDR3 DNA follows: TGTGCCACCAGTGGAGGGGGCTACAATGAGCAGTTCTTC.

The V call is TRBV9, the J call TRBJ1-4, with a tentative D call TRBD1 (6 bases). This CDR3 has 15 amino acids. The V end was cut by 5 bases, the J end by 3 bases, with 14 bases between. Germline-derived CDR1 and CDR2 are SGDLS and YYNGEE. CDR3 coding DNA: TGTGCCAGCAGGCCTACAGGGACGTCTAATGAAAAACTGTTTTTT. It encodes CASRPTGTSNEKLFF.

The sample holds a few counts of this clonotype. V and J are TRBV6-1 and TRBJ1-1; tentatively, D is TRBD1 (5 bases). The CDR3 spans 14 residues. With 8 bases removed from V and 2 bases from J, the gap between germline ends came to 15 bases. Germline V gene lookup returns CDR1 MNHNS and CDR2 SASEGT. CDR3 sequence reads: CASREGFSNTEAFF. The CDR3, as DNA: TGTGCCAGCCGCGAGGGGTTTAGCAACACTGAAGCTTTCTTT.

This clonotype was detected only a few times. The V and J genes are TRBV29-1 and TRBJ2-1; possibly TRBD1 or TRBD2 for D (5 bases each). The germline gives CDR1 SQVTM, CDR2 ANQGSEA. There are 14 residues in the CDR3. V was cut by 4 bases and J by 6 bases, with 16 bases left in between. The CDR3 loop is CSVASRIGGNEQFF. The CDR3 DNA reads TGCAGCGTTGCTTCACGTATTGGGGGCAATGAGCAGTTCTTC.

The chain has TRBV5-1 and TRBJ1-2, with unresolved D. This CDR3 is built from 13 residues. V was clipped by 5 bases and J by 12 bases, with 20 bases between them. CDR1 is SGHRS, CDR2 YFSETQ, per germline. CDR3 nucleotides: TGCGCCAGCAGTTGGACCACAGAGGCCGTGAACACCTTC. Amino acid sequence: CASSWTTEAVNTF.

V usage is TRBV20-1 and J usage is TRBJ2-3; 8 nucleotides agree with TRBD2. Germline CDR1 is DFQATT and CDR2 is SNEGSKA (reference sequence). The CDR3 sequence is 15 residues long. Losses at the gene ends were 1 base for V and 6 bases for J; bases not matched to a gene: 9. For the CDR3, the DNA is TGCAGTGCTAGAGTAGTCTCCCGCGGGGGGGATACGCAGTATTTT. Translation: CSARVVSRGGDTQYF.

The CDR3 reads CASSQNSASSYEQYV. The CDR3 DNA reads as TGTGCCAGCAGCCAAAATAGCGCGAGCTCCTACGAGCAGTACGTC. V gene TRBV3-1 combines with J gene TRBJ2-7; possible D gene TRBD2, 5 bases. Trimming cost V 2 bases and J 0 bases, with 11 bases left between them. This CDR3 has 15 amino acids. The V gene's germline CDR1 is LGHDT and CDR2 YNNKEL (reference sequence).

The chain uses TRBV6-6 and TRBJ2-7; 8 bases agree with TRBD1. CDR3 length: 13 residues. Germline CDR1 is MNHNY and CDR2 is SVGAGI (reference sequence). V was pared by 6 bases and J by 5 bases, with 6 bases of the junction left unmatched. CDR3 sequence reads: CASSPTGAHEQYV. CDR3 bases: TGTGCCAGCAGCCCGACAGGGGCCCACGAGCAGTACGTC.

This clonotype appeared many times. The rearrangement links TRBV29-1 to TRBJ2-5, with 9 bases aligning to TRBD2. V was pared by 4 bases and J by 5 bases, with 2 bases of the junction left unmatched. Germline CDR1 and CDR2: SQVTM and ANQGSEA. This CDR3 has 12 residues. CDR3 sequence reads: CSVAGLAETQYF. For the CDR3, the DNA is TGCAGCGTTGCTGGACTAGCGGAGACCCAGTACTTC.

The chain joins TRBV4-1 to TRBJ2-5, with 11 bases identical to TRBD1. This CDR3 has 17 residues. CDR1 is MGHRA and CDR2 is YSYEKL in the germline V gene. V lost 1 base and J lost 5; bases outside the gene matches: 9. CDR3 nucleotide sequence: TGCGCCAGCAGCCAAGCAATTGGACAGGGGGCCTATGAGACCCAGTACTTC. It specifies CASSQAIGQGAYETQYF.

A few counts support this clonotype. The chain joins TRBV29-1 to TRBJ2-3, with 14 bases matching TRBD2. Germline CDR1 and CDR2: SQVTM and ANQGSEA. V lost 2 bases and J lost 2; bases outside the gene matches: 18. This CDR3 spans 21 amino acids. The CDR3 loop is CSVEFPPGSRTSGGSTDTQYF. The CDR3 region has the DNA TGCAGCGTTGAATTCCCGCCAGGGTCTCGGACTAGCGGGGGGTCCACAGATACGCAGTATTTT.

This clonotype was found a few times. J is TRBJ1-1 and V is TRBV30; D is unresolved. The CDR3 consists of 11 residues. Germline V gene sequence: CDR1 GTSNPN, CDR2 SVGIG (reference sequence). Trimming left V 0 bases short and J 7 bases short, with 6 bases between. The CDR3 DNA reads as TGTGCCTGGAGTGTACGTAGTGAAGCTTTCTTT. It specifies CAWSVRSEAFF. Variable domain in full (rest from reference TRBV30 and TRBJ1-1): SQTIHQWPATLVQPVGSPLSLECTVEGTSNPNLYWYRQAAGRGLQLLFYSVGIGQISSEVPQNLSASRPQDRQFILSSKKLLLSDSGFYLCAWSVRSEAFFGQGTRLTVV.

The chain recombines TRBV11-2 with TRBJ2-5; 9 bases are a match to TRBD1. The CDR3 extends over 14 amino acids. The V and J ends lost 2 bases and 4 bases, in that order; junction bases with no gene match: 2. The V gene's germline CDR1 is SGHAT and CDR2 FQNNGV. The CDR3 loop is CASSLTGGPETQYF. CDR3 bases: TGTGCCAGCAGCTTAACAGGGGGCCCAGAGACCCAGTACTTC.

This clonotype came up a few times. The gene calls are TRBV11-2 and TRBJ1-1; maybe TRBD1 (5 bases). Germline V gene data show CDR1 as SGHAT and CDR2 as FQNNGV. The V and J ends lost 5 bases and 10 bases respectively, with 17 bases between them. The CDR3 is 13 residues long. The CDR3 DNA sequence: TGTGCCAGCAGCCCCCGACAGAATCCAGGAGCTTTCTTT. It translates to CASSPRQNPGAFF.

Ten or more counts support this clonotype. The chain has TRBV5-1 and TRBJ1-1; D may be TRBD1 (5 bases). The CDR3 contains 13 residues. Per the germline V gene, CDR1 is SGHRS and CDR2 is YFSETQ. With 2 bases removed from V and 3 bases from J, the gap between germline ends came to 8 bases. The CDR3, as DNA: TGCGCCAGCAGCTTAGACAGCTACACTGAAGCTTTCTTT. This sequence encodes CASSLDSYTEAFF.

A word on this clonotype: Sequence at one end of the junction differs from germline and may be a read error. The chain joins TRBV20-1 to TRBJ1-1; D possibly corresponds to TRBD1 (5 bases). Germline V gene data show CDR1 as DFQATT and CDR2 as SNEGSKA (reference sequence). The CDR3 contains 13 residues. As DNA, the CDR3 is TGCAGTGCCACGACAGTGATGAACACTGAAGTTTTCTTT. It encodes CSATTVMNTEVFF.

The sample holds many counts of this clonotype. The chain links TRBV11-2 to TRBJ2-3; D is undetermined. Trimming cost V 4 bases and J 5 bases, with 7 bases left between them. CDR3 size: 12 residues. The germline V gene encodes CDR1 SGHAT and CDR2 FQNNGV. The CDR3 sequence is CASSSNRDTQYF. The CDR3, as DNA: TGTGCCAGCAGCTCGAATAGAGATACGCAGTATTTT.

At least ten counts were recorded for this clonotype. V is TRBV6-5 and J is TRBJ1-2; 7 bases line up with TRBD1. Trimming at V came to 6 bases and at J to 4 bases, leaving 14 bases not matched to a gene. Germline-derived CDR1 and CDR2 are MNHEY and SVGAGI. This CDR3 region has 16 residues. The CDR3 reads CASRPSLGQDPYGYTF. The CDR3 nucleotides read TGTGCCAGCAGACCTTCCTTAGGACAGGACCCCTATGGCTACACCTTC.

CDR3 sequence reads: CASSPNPGELFF. The CDR3 DNA reads TGTGCCAGCAGCCCCAACCCCGGGGAGCTGTTTTTT. The chain links TRBV4-2 to TRBJ2-2; D gene unclear. This CDR3 comprises 12 residues. Germline CDR1 reads LGHNA; CDR2 reads YNFKEQ. The ends were cut back, 4 bases at V and 6 bases at J, with 6 bases in the middle.

The sample holds many counts of this clonotype. V usage is TRBV18 and J usage is TRBJ2-5; maybe TRBD2 (6 bases). The ends were cut back, 6 bases at V and 3 bases at J, with 17 bases in the middle. The germline V gene encodes CDR1 KGHSH and CDR2 LQKENI. There are 15 residues in the CDR3. CDR3 sequence: CASSPGNSGEETQYF. The CDR3 nucleotides read TGTGCCAGCTCGCCAGGCAATAGCGGCGAAGAGACCCAGTACTTC.

This clonotype has ten or more counts. V and J are TRBV4-1 and TRBJ2-1, with a tentative D call TRBD2 (5 bases). V was cut by 1 base and J by 11 bases, with 12 bases left in between. CDR1 MGHRA and CDR2 YSYEKL come from the germline V gene. This CDR3 spans 13 amino acids. For the CDR3, the DNA is TGCGCCAGCAGCCAAGTGGGGAGCTGGAAGCAGTTCTTC. Translating it yields CASSQVGSWKQFF.

This clonotype was picked up many times. The chain combines TRBV7-6 with TRBJ1-6; D not certain. V lost 2 bases to trimming and J lost 8 bases, with 10 bases between them. CDR1 is SGHVS and CDR2 is FNYEAQ in the germline V gene. The CDR3 length is 14 residues. The CDR3 coding sequence is TGTGCCAGCAGCTTAAATCGGTTATATTCACCCCTCCACTTT. Residues: CASSLNRLYSPLHF.